The 24 T cell receptor beta chains given below trace back to one sample, sequenced in a study of CD8 T cells in ankylosing spondylitis. TCRdb recomputed calls from the 5' RACE reads with MiXCR, one row per CDR3 protein. Found here are 240,000 or so distinct CDR3 sequences, about 11% of them singletons; the top ten hold around 7%. Sequencing was done on a sample of blood, either unsorted or a sorted T cell fraction (not recorded which). The receptors originated from a male donor with ankylosing spondylitis or in good health (not recorded which).

The chain is built from TRBV19 and TRBJ2-7, with TRBD1 as a possible D gene (5 bases). The CDR3 contains 15 residues. The V gene's germline CDR1 is LNHDA and CDR2 SQIVND (reference sequence). Trimming removed 3 bases at V and 3 bases at J, with 15 bases between. This CDR3 is CASSIAGHPIYEQYF. CDR3 DNA sequence: TGTGCCAGTAGTATCGCAGGACACCCGATCTACGAGCAGTACTTC. Complete variable domain (other parts from reference TRBV19 and TRBJ2-7): DGGITQSPKYLFRKEGQNVTLSCEQNLNHDAMYWYRQDPGQGLRLIYYSQIVNDFQKGDIAEGYSVSREKKESFPLTVTSAQKNPTAFYLCASSIAGHPIYEQYFGPGTRLTVT.

This clonotype was recorded many times. The V gene is TRBV5-1, the J gene TRBJ1-2, with 7 bases aligning to TRBD1. The CDR3 is 17 residues long. Per germline, CDR1 SGHRS and CDR2 YFSETQ. The trim removed 3 bases at V and 0 bases at J, leaving 11 bases unmatched. The CDR3 region is CASSWGDSALANYGYTF. Here the CDR3 DNA reads TGCGCCAGCAGCTGGGGGGACAGCGCTTTAGCTAACTATGGCTACACCTTC.

In this sample, this clonotype turned up many times. This chain connects TRBV6-5 to TRBJ1-1; D gene ambiguous. The CDR3 is 14 amino acids. Trimming left V 1 base short and J 6 bases short, with 12 bases between. The germline V gene encodes CDR1 MNHEY and CDR2 SVGAGI. CDR3 loop: CASSYLPWGAEAFF. The CDR3 bases are TGTGCCAGCAGTTACTTGCCGTGGGGAGCTGAAGCTTTCTTT.

This clonotype appeared many times. The chain links TRBV10-3 to TRBJ1-1, with D unresolved. In germline, CDR1 is ENHRY, CDR2 SYGVKD. The CDR3 runs 13 residues. V was shortened by 10 bases and J by 1 base, with 13 bases between the two germline ends. CDR3 protein: CATGLGKNTEAFF. The DNA of the CDR3 is TGTGCCACCGGATTGGGAAAGAACACTGAAGCTTTCTTT.

CDR3 sequence: CASSPPGQASYTF. The CDR3 coding sequence is TGTGCCAGCTCACCACCGGGACAGGCGAGTTACACCTTC. This chain uses TRBV18 with TRBJ1-2, with 8 bases fitting TRBD1. This CDR3 region has 13 residues. CDR1 KGHSH and CDR2 LQKENI come from the germline V gene. V shed 0 bases, J shed 11 bases, and the junction held 5 bases outside the gene matches.

This clonotype was seen ten or more times. The chain employs TRBV6-1 and TRBJ2-3, with TRBD2 matching 7 bases. Per the germline V gene, CDR1 is MNHNS and CDR2 is SASEGT. The CDR3 runs to 15 residues. The ends lost 10 bases at V and 3 bases at J; junction bases unmatched: 13. This CDR3 reads CATALLLGGTDTQYF. The CDR3 nucleotides read TGTGCCACTGCCCTGTTATTGGGAGGGACAGATACGCAGTATTTT.

This clonotype was seen many times. V usage is TRBV7-3 and J usage is TRBJ2-3; D ambiguous. The V end was cut by 5 bases, the J end by 6 bases, with 9 bases between. The CDR3 runs 12 residues. Germline V gives CDR1 SGHTA, CDR2 FQGTGA. The CDR3 spells CASSKSLDTQYF. CDR3 nucleotides: TGTGCCAGCAGCAAGTCCCTGGATACGCAGTATTTT.

This clonotype was detected a few times. V and J are TRBV7-8 and TRBJ2-1, with 11 bases that match TRBD2. Trimming removed 4 bases from V and 0 bases from J; junction bases left unmatched: 8. Germline V CDR1 and CDR2: SGHVS, FQNEAQ. The CDR3 contains 18 residues. The CDR3 here is CASSSRLAGYLSYNEQFF. Here the CDR3 DNA reads TGTGCCAGCAGCTCAAGACTAGCGGGGTACCTCTCCTACAATGAGCAGTTCTTC.

The chain employs TRBV6-2 or TRBV6-3 and TRBJ2-1, with 8 bases fitting TRBD2. The germline CDR1 and CDR2 sequences are MNHEY and SVGEGT. The CDR3 loop spans 15 amino acids. V was clipped by 6 bases and J by 4 bases; unmatched bases: 8. The CDR3 DNA is TGTGCCAGCAGCTTCAGCGGGGGCGCATACAATGAGCAGTTCTTC. The encoded protein is CASSFSGGAYNEQFF.

In this sample, this clonotype turned up many times. The J gene is TRBJ2-5, the V gene TRBV29-1, with TRBD2 identical over 11 bases. V dropped 0 bases and J dropped 5; count of bases not matched to a gene: 11. The CDR3 is 17 amino acids. Germline V lookup: CDR1 SQVTM, CDR2 ANQGSEA. As DNA, the CDR3 is TGCAGCGTTGAAGAGCCGGGACTAGCGGCCCTGCACGAGACCCAGTACTTC. Protein: CSVEEPGLAALHETQYF. Together with reference TRBV29-1 and TRBJ2-5, the CDR3 gives the full variable domain: SAVISQKPSRDICQRGTSLTIQCQVDSQVTMMFWYRQQPGQSLTLIATANQGSEATYESGFVIDKFPISRPNLTFSTLTVSNMSPEDSSIYLCSVEEPGLAALHETQYFGPGTRLLVL.

This clonotype showed up just a few times. The rearrangement links TRBV11-2 to TRBJ2-3; 13 bases fit TRBD2. This CDR3 contains 15 residues. The germline gives CDR1 SGHAT, CDR2 FQNNGV. Unmatched junction bases numbered 5, after V lost 5 bases and J lost 6 bases. CDR3 region: CASSAGLAGPDTQYF. The CDR3 nucleotides read TGTGCCAGCAGCGCGGGACTAGCGGGACCTGATACGCAGTATTTT.

The chain combines TRBV20-1 with TRBJ2-7; 9 nucleotides agree with TRBD1. The germline gives CDR1 DFQATT, CDR2 SNEGSKA (reference sequence). V shed 5 bases and J 5 bases; nucleotides not matched to a gene: 10. The CDR3 totals 14 residues. The CDR3 protein is CSARKQGARNEQYF. Here the CDR3 DNA reads TGCAGTGCTCGAAAACAGGGGGCGCGCAACGAGCAGTACTTC.

This clonotype has a count of ten or more. The rearrangement uses TRBV29-1 and TRBJ2-7, with 8 bases lining up with TRBD2. The CDR3 sequence is 14 residues long. CDR1 is SQVTM and CDR2 is ANQGSEA in the germline V gene. The V segment lost 3 bases and the J segment 2 bases; nucleotides outside the gene matches: 6. CDR3 nucleotides: TGCAGCGTTGATTTAGCGGGATTACCCTACGAGCAGTACTTC. It codes for CSVDLAGLPYEQYF.

This clonotype has ten or more counts. The chain links TRBV5-6 to TRBJ2-7; 9 nucleotides match TRBD1. This CDR3 contains 15 residues. V trimming: 2 bases; J trimming: 1 base; junction bases outside the gene matches: 4. Germline loops: CDR1 SGHDT, CDR2 YYEEEE. Here the CDR3 DNA reads TGTGCCAGCAGCTTTCCGGGACAGGGTTCCTACGAGCAGTACTTC. It specifies CASSFPGQGSYEQYF. The full variable domain, its missing parts supplied by reference TRBV5-6 and TRBJ2-7, is DAGVTQSPTHLIKTRGQQVTLRCSPKSGHDTVSWYQQALGQGPQFIFQYYEEEERQRGNFPDRFSGHQFPNYSSELNVNALLLGDSALYLCASSFPGQGSYEQYFGPGTRLTVT.

Many counts were recorded for this clonotype. The DNA for the CDR3 is TGTGCCAGCAGTTACTCAATCCCGGGGAAGACCGGGACTAGCGGGAGGCTCGACTCCTACGAGCAGTACTTC. It yields the protein CASSYSIPGKTGTSGRLDSYEQYF. This chain connects TRBV6-2 or TRBV6-3 to TRBJ2-7; TRBD2 matches 15 bases. The germline V gene has CDR1 MNHEY and CDR2 SVGEGT. The trim removed 0 bases at V and 0 bases at J, leaving 21 bases unmatched. The CDR3 consists of 24 residues.

This clonotype was picked up a small number of times. The rearrangement links TRBV7-3 to TRBJ1-1, with 9 bases matching TRBD1. CDR3 length equals 16 residues. CDR1 is SGHTA and CDR2 is FQGTGA in the germline V gene. The V gene end was trimmed by 1 base and the J gene end by 5 bases; junction bases not matched to a gene: 8. The CDR3 nucleotides read TGTGCCAGCAGCTTAAAGGTCGACAGGGGGGGAACTGAAGCTTTCTTT. Encoded protein: CASSLKVDRGGTEAFF.

At least ten counts were recorded for this clonotype. This rearrangement joins TRBV3-1 to TRBJ2-1; TRBD1 or TRBD2 may be the D gene (6 bases each). V was shortened by 4 bases and J by 9 bases, with 10 bases between the two germline ends. Germline V lookup: CDR1 LGHDT, CDR2 YNNKEL (reference sequence). The CDR3 has 12 amino acids. CDR3 amino acids: CASSRGASEQFF. The CDR3 region has the DNA TGTGCCAGCAGCCGGGGGGCATCTGAGCAGTTCTTC.

This clonotype was found many times. This rearrangement joins TRBV29-1 to TRBJ1-2, with TRBD1 as a possible D gene (6 bases). V was clipped by 8 bases and J by 12 bases, with 22 bases between them. The CDR3 spans 12 residues. The germline V gene encodes CDR1 SQVTM and CDR2 ANQGSEA. CDR3 in DNA: TGCAGCTTGAACAGGGATGACTTTGTTCACACCTTC. It specifies CSLNRDDFVHTF. Full variable domain (outside the CDR3, taken from reference TRBV29-1 and TRBJ1-2): SAVISQKPSRDICQRGTSLTIQCQVDSQVTMMFWYRQQPGQSLTLIATANQGSEATYESGFVIDKFPISRPNLTFSTLTVSNMSPEDSSIYLCSLNRDDFVHTFGSGTRLTVV.

Ten or more counts support this clonotype. The rearrangement joins TRBV10-3 to TRBJ2-3; a possible D gene is TRBD1 (6 bases). Trimming stripped 6 bases from V and 4 bases from J, with 14 bases between. This CDR3 has 14 residues. Per germline, CDR1 ENHRY and CDR2 SYGVKD. The CDR3 sequence: CAISQQGRSDTQYF. In nucleotides, the CDR3 is TGTGCCATCAGCCAACAGGGACGGTCAGATACGCAGTATTTT.

This clonotype showed up many times. The chain uses TRBV5-8 and TRBJ1-2, with TRBD1 as a possible D gene (5 bases). Germline V gene sequence: CDR1 SGHTS, CDR2 YDEGEE. V lost 1 base and J 5 bases, leaving 15 bases between the germline ends. The CDR3 extends over 15 amino acids. The CDR3 sequence is CASSLLMGLKYGYTF. DNA for the CDR3: TGTGCCAGCAGCTTGTTGATGGGGCTGAAATATGGCTACACCTTC.

This chain uses TRBV4-1 with TRBJ1-1; TRBD1 is a possible D gene (6 bases). The CDR3 contains 15 residues. Trimming took 4 bases from V and 0 from J, leaving 12 bases between them. Per germline, CDR1 MGHRA and CDR2 YSYEKL. In DNA form, the CDR3 reads TGCGCCAGCAGCCCAGGGAGACAGGTGAACACTGAAGCTTTCTTT. It yields the protein CASSPGRQVNTEAFF.

This clonotype showed up many times. This chain joins TRBV20-1 and TRBJ2-7; TRBD2 agrees at 9 bases. Trimming at V came to 6 bases and at J to 3 bases, leaving 15 bases not matched to a gene. Germline loops: CDR1 DFQATT, CDR2 SNEGSKA (reference sequence). CDR3 length: 16 amino acids. In nucleotides, the CDR3 is TGCAGTGCCAGGAATCTTAGCGGGAGCAAAAGCTACGAGCAGTACTTC. Translated, it gives CSARNLSGSKSYEQYF.

This clonotype was observed a few times. The chain carries TRBV20-1 and TRBJ2-5; possibly TRBD1 or TRBD2 for D (5 bases each). The V gene lost 2 bases and the J gene lost 0 bases, with 19 bases spanning the gap. This CDR3 has 17 residues. The germline CDR1 and CDR2 sequences are DFQATT and SNEGSKA (reference sequence). CDR3 nucleotides: TGCAGTGCTAGACCCAGCCGGGACGCACAGTACCAAGAGACCCAGTACTTC. Translated: CSARPSRDAQYQETQYF.

This clonotype came up many times. The chain recombines TRBV5-1 with TRBJ2-7, with D hard to call. Germline CDR1 SGHRS, CDR2 YFSETQ. This CDR3 has 14 residues. Trimming removed 0 bases at V and 6 bases at J, with 13 bases between. CDR3 amino acids: CASSLAQASGEQYF. CDR3 in DNA: TGCGCCAGCAGCTTGGCTCAGGCCTCGGGCGAGCAGTACTTC.